This T cell receptor beta chain was profiled in a study of CD8 T cells in ankylosing spondylitis. General observations from the study: Seemingly characteristic of ankylosing spondylitis blood was a TCR beta motif consisting of about 8 highly homologous variants.

TCRdb re-called the 5' RACE reads with MiXCR, one entry per CDR3 protein. The sample lists a few hundred thousand distinct CDR3 sequences; about 6.7% were seen once. Germline loops: CDR1 MNHEY, CDR2 SMNVEV (reference sequence). With 10 bases removed from V and 3 bases from J, the gap between germline ends came to 11 bases. The CDR3 is 12 amino acids. The sample holds many counts of this clonotype. The antigen is not known. The sequencing sample was made of blood, either unsorted or a sorted T cell fraction (not recorded which). J is TRBJ2-3 and V is TRBV27; D remains unclear. The receptor comes from a male donor with ankylosing spondylitis. CDR3 nucleotide sequence: TGTGCCACCGGAGCAAGAACAGATACGCAGTATTTT. Translation gives CATGARTDTQYF.